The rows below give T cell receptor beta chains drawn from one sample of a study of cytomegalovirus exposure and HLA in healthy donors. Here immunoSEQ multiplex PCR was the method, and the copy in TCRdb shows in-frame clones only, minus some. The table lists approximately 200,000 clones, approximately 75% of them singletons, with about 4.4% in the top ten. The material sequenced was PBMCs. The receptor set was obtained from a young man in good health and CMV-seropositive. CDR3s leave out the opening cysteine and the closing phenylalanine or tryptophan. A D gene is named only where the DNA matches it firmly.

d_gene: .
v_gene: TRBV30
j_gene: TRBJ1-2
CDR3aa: ASWWAAGLGGYT

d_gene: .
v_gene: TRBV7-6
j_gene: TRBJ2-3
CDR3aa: ASSPSTPSTDTQY

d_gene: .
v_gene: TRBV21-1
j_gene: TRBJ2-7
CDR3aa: ASSKGLADLYSYEQY

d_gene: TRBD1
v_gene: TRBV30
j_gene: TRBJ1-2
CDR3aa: AFQTGGGGYT

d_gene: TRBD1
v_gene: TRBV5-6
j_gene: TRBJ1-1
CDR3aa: ASSHTGGRREAF

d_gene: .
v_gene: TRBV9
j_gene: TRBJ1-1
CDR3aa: ASSPPSGGVNVEAF

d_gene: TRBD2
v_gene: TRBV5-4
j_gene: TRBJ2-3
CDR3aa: ASSPRTSGRADTQY

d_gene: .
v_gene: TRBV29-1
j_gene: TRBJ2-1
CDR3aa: SVAAGVYNEQF

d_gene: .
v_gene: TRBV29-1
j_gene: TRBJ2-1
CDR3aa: SANSGPYNEQF

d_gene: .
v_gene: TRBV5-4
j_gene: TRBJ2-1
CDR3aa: ASSLAGNNEQF

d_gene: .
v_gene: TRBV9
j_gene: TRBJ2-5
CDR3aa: ASSREQETQY

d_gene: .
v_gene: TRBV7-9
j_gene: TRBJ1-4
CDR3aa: AYNYRTGVVGGEKLF

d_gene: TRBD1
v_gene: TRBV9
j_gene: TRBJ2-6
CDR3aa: ASSPGGTGGAGANVLT

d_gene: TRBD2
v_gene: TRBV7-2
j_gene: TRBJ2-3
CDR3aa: ASSRRAGGRADTQY

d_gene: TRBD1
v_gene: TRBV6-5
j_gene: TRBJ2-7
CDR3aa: ASSYSSGQGPYEQY

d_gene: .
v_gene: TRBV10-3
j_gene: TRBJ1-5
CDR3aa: ATAGEPAGQPQH

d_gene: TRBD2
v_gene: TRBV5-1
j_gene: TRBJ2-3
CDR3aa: ASSSLAGRTDTQY

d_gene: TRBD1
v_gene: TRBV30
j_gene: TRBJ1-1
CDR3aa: ACPGDRGNTEAF

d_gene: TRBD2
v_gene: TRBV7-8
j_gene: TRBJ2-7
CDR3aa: ASSLAPSGGAHEQY